The 29 T cell receptor beta chains listed next were all sequenced from one sample in a study of blood T cell repertoires in COVID-19. Assay: immunoSEQ multiplex PCR; the TCRdb copy retains only in-frame clones and omits some. The data contain around 95,000 clones, more than 65% of them singletons. What was sequenced was peripheral blood. The receptor source for this set is a woman in her 70s with acute or convalescent COVID-19.

The genes are TRBV19 and TRBJ1-1, with D uncertain. The CDR3 is made up of 12 amino acids. The V end lost 3 bases, the J end lost 7 bases, and 9 bases lay between the germline ends. Per the germline V gene, CDR1 is LNHDA and CDR2 is SQIVND (reference sequence). CDR3 in DNA: TGTGCCAGTAGTATCGGAGCAAATGAAGCTTTCTTT. Protein product: CASSIGANEAFF.

This chain joins TRBV10-1 and TRBJ1-1; tentative D call: TRBD1 (5 bases). V was clipped by 5 bases and J by 4 bases, with 17 bases between them. Per the germline V gene, CDR1 is WNHNN and CDR2 is SYGVQD (reference sequence). The CDR3 is made up of 15 amino acids. Here the CDR3 reads CASSPQVGGGTEAFF. Here the CDR3 DNA reads TGCGCCAGCAGTCCCCAAGTGGGGGGGGGCACTGAAGCTTTCTTT.

The rearrangement links TRBV30 to TRBJ2-7, with a weak D call TRBD2 (5 bases). V was pared by 2 bases and J by 6 bases, with 17 bases between. This CDR3 comprises 14 residues. The V gene's germline CDR1 is GTSNPN and CDR2 SVGIG (reference sequence). The DNA of the CDR3 is TGTGCCTGGAGTTTCGGTGGCAGAAGCGGCGAGCAGTACGTC. Its protein is CAWSFGGRSGEQYV.

The chain employs TRBV28 and TRBJ1-5; D might be TRBD1 (5 bases). Germline V lookup: CDR1 MDHEN, CDR2 SYDVKM. The CDR3 loop spans 12 amino acids. With 5 bases removed from V and 4 bases from J, the gap between germline ends came to 6 bases. CDR3 DNA: TGTGCCAGCAGTGGGGGGAATCAGCCCCAGCATTTT. It yields the protein CASSGGNQPQHF. Filled out from reference TRBV28 and TRBJ1-5, the complete variable domain reads DVKVTQSSRYLVKRTGEKVFLECVQDMDHENMFWYRQDPGLGLRLIYFSYDVKMKEKGDIPEGYSVSREKKERFSLILESASTNQTSMYLCASSGGNQPQHFGDGTRLSIL.

In this sample, this clone turned up once. The gene calls are TRBV10-1 and TRBJ2-2, with a tentative D call TRBD1 (6 bases). The germline V gene encodes CDR1 WNHNN and CDR2 SYGVQD (reference sequence). This CDR3 region has 15 residues. The ends were cut back, 8 bases at V and 2 bases at J, with 15 bases in the middle. The CDR3, as DNA: TGCGCCAGCGGAACCGGGACACTTAACACCGGGGAGCTGTTTTTT. Translation gives CASGTGTLNTGELFF.

V and J are TRBV6-5 and TRBJ2-1; no reliable D call. Trimming left V 4 bases short and J 12 bases short, with 10 bases between. The CDR3 extends over 11 amino acids. Germline CDR1 is MNHEY and CDR2 is SVGAGI. The CDR3 bases are TGTGCCAGCAGTTCCGAGGTGGGGCAGTTCTTC. Translating gives CASSSEVGQFF.

CDR3 in DNA: TGCGCCAGCAGCAAAGGACAGGGGGCTGTCACAGATACGCAGTATTTT. Encoded protein: CASSKGQGAVTDTQYF. V usage is TRBV5-1 and J usage is TRBJ2-3, with TRBD1 identical over 11 bases. The CDR3 has 16 amino acids. The V gene end was trimmed by 4 bases and the J gene end by 2 bases; junction bases not matched to a gene: 6. The germline gives CDR1 SGHRS, CDR2 YFSETQ.

This clone was observed a handful of times. This chain uses TRBV4-3 with TRBJ1-3; D remains ambiguous. Germline lookup yields CDR1 LGHNA and CDR2 YSLEER. The CDR3 consists of 13 residues. V lost 4 bases and J lost 0, with 4 bases in between. CDR3 nucleotides: TGCGCCAGCAGCCCCATCTCTGGAAACACCATATATTTT. Translated: CASSPISGNTIYF.

This chain uses TRBV15 with TRBJ1-1; TRBD1 matches 7 bases. V shed 1 base and J 0 bases; nucleotides not matched to a gene: 5. Germline CDR1 is LNHNV and CDR2 is YYDKDF (reference sequence). The CDR3 contains 16 residues. The CDR3: CATSRVRTGVNTEAFF. CDR3 sequence (DNA): TGTGCCACCAGCAGAGTCAGAACAGGGGTGAACACTGAAGCTTTCTTT.

For the CDR3, the DNA is TGTGCCAGCAGCCAAGTGGCGGTCACTGAAGCTTTCTTT. It is translated as CASSQVAVTEAFF. The chain employs TRBV14 and TRBJ1-1; D ambiguous. The CDR3 totals 13 residues. V was clipped by 1 base and J by 4 bases, with 7 bases between them. Germline CDR1 and CDR2: SGHDN and FVKESK.

A single count supports this clone. CDR3 DNA sequence: TGTGCCACCAGCAGAGAACTTAGAGACACTGAAGCTTTCTTT. Its protein is CATSRELRDTEAFF. The V gene is TRBV15, the J gene TRBJ1-1, with D hard to call. Trimming removed 0 bases from V and 3 bases from J, with 8 bases in between. CDR1 and CDR2 from the germline V gene are LNHNV and YYDKDF (reference sequence). The CDR3 has 14 amino acids.

V and J are TRBV7-3 and TRBJ1-6; D is unclear. The CDR3 covers 14 residues. Germline V gives CDR1 SGHTA, CDR2 FQGTGA. Trimming pared 8 bases from V and 8 bases from J, leaving 16 bases between. The CDR3 reads CASAQASVDSPLHF. In nucleotides, the CDR3 is TGTGCCAGCGCCCAAGCCTCCGTTGATTCACCCCTCCACTTT.

This chain links TRBV12-5 with TRBJ1-4, with 9 bases fitting TRBD1. J gave up 8 bases and V 5 bases, and 9 bases lay outside the gene matches. Looked up from germline, CDR1 is LGHNT and CDR2 is FRNRAP. The CDR3 sequence is 15 residues long. The CDR3 loop is CASGPDGQGYEKLFF. CDR3 bases: TGTGCTAGTGGTCCGGACGGACAGGGGTACGAAAAACTGTTTTTT.

This chain uses TRBV12-5 with TRBJ1-1; D not resolved. The V gene lost 5 bases and the J gene lost 4 bases, with 8 bases spanning the gap. CDR1 LGHNT and CDR2 FRNRAP come from the germline V gene. The CDR3 spans 12 residues. The DNA of the CDR3 is TGTGCTAGTGGTCTTCAGTTCACTGAAGCTTTCTTT. The encoded protein is CASGLQFTEAFF.

The chain employs TRBV19 and TRBJ2-2, with D possibly TRBD1 on 5 matching bases. Germline V gene sequence: CDR1 LNHDA, CDR2 SQIVND (reference sequence). This CDR3 region has 14 residues. Deletions cut 7 bases from V and 0 bases from J, with 9 bases between. The CDR3 DNA follows: TGTGCCAGTAAAGACAGTACGAACACCGGGGAGCTGTTTTTT. Amino acid sequence: CASKDSTNTGELFF.

The chain uses TRBV7-6 and TRBJ2-1; 8 bases are a match to TRBD2. With 4 bases clipped from V and 8 bases from J, the junction kept 13 bases outside the gene matches. In germline, CDR1 is SGHVS, CDR2 FNYEAQ. The CDR3 spans 16 residues. Here the CDR3 DNA reads TGTGCCAGCAGCTCCCCCCGGGGGGGCTATGCCGATGAGCAGTTCTTC. Protein sequence: CASSSPRGGYADEQFF.

The chain has TRBV18 and TRBJ1-5, with D possibly matching TRBD1 (6 bases). CDR1 is KGHSH, CDR2 LQKENI, per germline. The CDR3 length is 14 residues. Trimming took off 5 bases at V and 0 bases at J, with 8 bases between the two ends. The CDR3 region has the DNA TGTGCCAGCTCAGACAGGACTAGCAATCAGCCCCAGCATTTT. Translated: CASSDRTSNQPQHF.

V and J are TRBV5-1 and TRBJ2-3, with D perhaps TRBD2 (6 bases). Trimming removed 7 bases from V and 2 bases from J, with 14 bases in between. Germline-derived CDR1 and CDR2 are SGHRS and YFSETQ. The CDR3 sequence is 14 residues long. CDR3 residues: CASGPGEATDTQYF. The CDR3 region has the DNA TGCGCCAGCGGTCCGGGGGAGGCCACAGATACGCAGTATTTT.

This clone was seen a single time. The V call is TRBV2, the J call TRBJ2-3, with 7 positions matching TRBD1. Germline CDR1 and CDR2: SNHLY and FYNNEI. V lost 8 bases to trimming and J lost 0 bases; unmatched junction nucleotides: 2. There are 13 residues in the CDR3. CDR3 residues: CASGGQSTDTQYF. The CDR3 DNA follows: TGTGCCAGCGGGGGACAGAGCACAGATACGCAGTATTTT.

V usage is TRBV19 and J usage is TRBJ1-1, with D possibly being TRBD1 (5 bases). Germline assignment: CDR1 LNHDA and CDR2 SQIVND (reference sequence). This CDR3 is 13 amino acids long. V lost 6 bases, J lost 1 base, and 9 bases lay in between. CDR3 protein: CASRKTGNTEAFF. Written as DNA, the CDR3 is TGTGCCAGTAGGAAAACAGGGAACACTGAAGCTTTCTTT.

V gene TRBV5-1 combines with J gene TRBJ2-7; 7 positions agree with TRBD1. V lost 0 bases and J lost 2; bases outside the gene matches: 5. The germline V gene encodes CDR1 SGHRS and CDR2 YFSETQ. The CDR3 has 15 residues. This CDR3 reads CASSLEQGRPYEQYV. CDR3 in DNA: TGCGCCAGCAGCTTGGAACAGGGGCGCCCCTACGAGCAGTACGTC.

The rearrangement joins TRBV12-3 or TRBV12-4 to TRBJ1-4, with 8 bases matching TRBD1. The CDR3 covers 13 residues. V was clipped by 4 bases and J by 8 bases; unmatched bases: 3. The CDR3 DNA is TGTGCCAGCAGTTGGGGACAGGAGGAAAAACTGTTTTTT. Its protein product is CASSWGQEEKLFF.

CDR3 protein: CASSRLGGTSGSYNEQFF. The DNA for the CDR3 is TGTGCCAGCAGCCGACTGGGAGGGACTAGCGGGTCTTACAATGAGCAGTTCTTC. The chain recombines TRBV7-3 with TRBJ2-1, with 12 bases that match TRBD2. The V gene end was trimmed by 5 bases and the J gene end by 4 bases; junction bases not matched to a gene: 12. The CDR3 has 18 residues. Germline loops: CDR1 SGHTA, CDR2 FQGTGA.

The CDR3 loop is CASSLASVSGGEWSSYNEQFF. The CDR3 DNA reads TGTGCCAGCAGCTTAGCTAGCGTTAGCGGGGGGGAATGGAGCTCCTACAATGAGCAGTTCTTC. This sequence joins TRBV7-2 and TRBJ2-1; 11 bases match TRBD2. Germline assignment: CDR1 SGHTA and CDR2 FQGNSA. The length of the CDR3 is 21 residues. J gave up 0 bases and V 0 bases, and 13 bases lay outside the gene matches. Filled out from reference TRBV7-2 and TRBJ2-1, the complete variable domain reads GAGVSQSPSNKVTEKGKDVELRCDPISGHTALYWYRQSLGQGLEFLIYFQGNSAPDKSGLPSDRFSAERTGGSVSTLTIQRTQQEDSAVYLCASSLASVSGGEWSSYNEQFFGPGTRLTVL.

This sequence joins TRBV28 and TRBJ2-5, with D perhaps TRBD2 (5 bases). Trimming cost V 4 bases and J 10 bases, with 16 bases left between them. The CDR3 runs to 13 residues. Germline lookup yields CDR1 MDHEN and CDR2 SYDVKM. CDR3 DNA sequence: TGTGCCAGCAGTTATGCGAGAGGGTCTGGCCAGTACTTC. This translates into CASSYARGSGQYF.

CDR3 sequence: CASSSRASTEAFF. The CDR3 DNA sequence: TGCGCCAGCAGCTCCAGGGCGAGCACTGAAGCTTTCTTT. The chain uses TRBV5-1 and TRBJ1-1; TRBD1 is a possible D gene (5 bases). The CDR3 loop spans 13 amino acids. Germline CDR1 is SGHRS and CDR2 is YFSETQ. Trimming left V 3 bases short and J 4 bases short, with 10 bases between.

V gene TRBV27 combines with J gene TRBJ1-4; a weak D match, TRBD1 (6 bases). The V end lost 3 bases, the J end lost 8 bases, and 16 bases lay between the germline ends. The germline CDR1 and CDR2 sequences are MNHEY and SMNVEV (reference sequence). The CDR3 has 15 amino acids. The CDR3 DNA reads TGTGCCAGCAGTTTGAGGGGGGGCTTAAGAGAAAAACTGTTTTTT. This codes for CASSLRGGLREKLFF.

The CDR3 DNA follows: TGTGCCAGCAGCGTAAGACAGGGGGACGGCTACACCTTC. Translating gives CASSVRQGDGYTF. This chain joins TRBV3-1 (or the pseudogene TRBV3-2) and TRBJ1-2; 9 nucleotides agree with TRBD1. With V trimmed by 5 bases and J by 8 bases, 6 bases remained unmatched. The CDR3 has 13 residues. Per the germline V gene, CDR1 is LGHDT and CDR2 is YNNKEL (reference sequence).

The CDR3 nucleotides read TGTGCCAGCAGCTCGCCGAGATCTGGAAACACCATATATTTT. Translation gives CASSSPRSGNTIYF. This chain links TRBV7-6 with TRBJ1-3, with unresolved D. CDR3 length: 14 amino acids. Deletions cut 4 bases from V and 1 base from J, with 8 bases between. CDR1 is SGHVS, CDR2 FNYEAQ, per germline.